The entry below gives a single T cell receptor beta chain sequence along with its context. Original handling: Amplification from reference gene primers served as the basis for estimated nucleated cell counts. The method was immunoSEQ multiplex PCR; TCRdb's version includes in-frame clones alone and lacks a portion of them. That table gives V, J and clone size, and the DNA gave D and trimming. The sample holds 50,000 to 55,000 clones; just under 85% are singletons and the top ten take around 15%. This record comes from a study of blood T cell repertoires in COVID-19. As for the study in general: There were acute and convalescent COVID-19 samples, and they came from the United States, Italy and Spain. PBMCs, B-cell-depleted T cells, or T cells provided the cDNA or gDNA that made up the material.

Germline assignment: CDR1 SGHVS and CDR2 FQNEAQ. The CDR3 is made up of 13 amino acids. V lost 5 bases to trimming and J lost 5 bases, with 12 bases between them. Sequencing used peripheral blood. This clonotype originated in a human donor in a cohort sampled during active COVID-19. V is TRBV7-8 and J is TRBJ2-5, with D possibly TRBD1 on 5 matching bases. The CDR3 loop is CASSPRRVETQYF. DNA for the CDR3: TGTGCCAGCAGCCCACGCAGGGTCGAGACCCAGTACTTC.